Presented here are 19 T cell receptor beta chains from one specimen sequenced in a study of Ad26.COV2.S vaccination and SARS-CoV-2 variants (dated by TCRdb to the early 2020s). The treatment or condition label on this specimen signifies: about 20 received Ad26.COV2.S at low or high dose, single or two shots; about 5 received placebo; per-sample allocation not given. For vaccine and placebo recipients, the sequenced repertoires came from samples collected on day 63 after the first injection. Libraries came from the immunoSEQ multiplex PCR assay. Held by TCRdb, this immuneACCESS table contains in-frame sequences only and omits some clones. Under half of the omission traces to an unresolved V gene where checked; the cause of the rest is unknown. The sample table shows hundreds of thousands of clones, and 89% are seen once. In total, the top ten clones hold approximately 1.5% of the sample. Material: peripheral blood, obtained in a trial of Ad26.COV2.S vaccine versus placebo. The receptors here all came from a person aged 18-65 years who received the Ad26.COV2.S COVID-19 vaccine or a placebo.

The J gene is TRBJ1-4, the V gene TRBV6-6, with D uncertain. The CDR3 is 12 amino acids. V was cut by 6 bases and J by 7 bases, with 9 bases left in between. Germline values: CDR1 MNHNY, CDR2 SVGAGI (reference sequence). CDR3 DNA: TGTGCCAGCAGATGGTGGGGTGAAAAACTGTTTTTT. Residues: CASRWWGEKLFF.

The chain uses TRBV6-6 and TRBJ1-2, with TRBD1 matching over 7 bases. J lost 4 bases, V lost 4 bases, and 12 bases had no gene match. CDR1 is MNHNY, CDR2 SVGAGI, per germline (reference sequence). CDR3 length: 16 amino acids. CDR3 loop: CASSSPPTGTVYGYTF. The CDR3 region has the DNA TGTGCCAGCAGTTCTCCCCCGACCGGGACAGTCTATGGCTACACCTTC.

J is TRBJ1-2 and V is TRBV19; D call uncertain. In germline, CDR1 is LNHDA, CDR2 SQIVND (reference sequence). The length of the CDR3 is 14 residues. The V end lost 2 bases, the J end lost 4 bases, and 11 bases lay between the germline ends. The CDR3 region is CASSIQTGPYGYTF. CDR3 in DNA: TGTGCCAGTAGTATACAAACGGGCCCCTATGGCTACACCTTC. Based on the CDR3 plus reference TRBV19 and TRBJ1-2, the full variable domain is DGGITQSPKYLFRKEGQNVTLSCEQNLNHDAMYWYRQDPGQGLRLIYYSQIVNDFQKGDIAEGYSVSREKKESFPLTVTSAQKNPTAFYLCASSIQTGPYGYTFGSGTRLTVV.

The genes are TRBV6-6 and TRBJ2-7; D call uncertain. Trimming took off 5 bases at V and 4 bases at J, with 12 bases between the two ends. The germline V gene encodes CDR1 MNHNY and CDR2 SVGAGI (reference sequence). This CDR3 comprises 13 residues. The CDR3 protein is CASSGPQPYEQYF. The CDR3 DNA follows: TGTGCCAGCAGTGGACCCCAACCTTACGAGCAGTACTTC.

The chain carries TRBV12-5 and TRBJ2-7; 7 bases agree with TRBD1. This CDR3 is 13 amino acids long. Germline V gene lookup returns CDR1 LGHNT and CDR2 FRNRAP. J lost 5 bases, V lost 6 bases, and 7 bases had no gene match. CDR3 DNA sequence: TGTGCTAGTGGCCTCGGGACAGTCCACGAGCAGTACTTC. Residues: CASGLGTVHEQYF.

In this sample, this clone turned up once. The chain couples TRBV29-1 to TRBJ2-3; 12 bases line up with TRBD2. The junction had 14 bases not matched to a gene; V was cut back by 5 bases and J by 14 bases. CDR1 SQVTM and CDR2 ANQGSEA come from the germline V gene. CDR3 length: 14 amino acids. The CDR3 DNA is TGCAGCGTTTCCACCCTAGCGGGAGGGTCTCGGCCGTATTTT. This gives the protein CSVSTLAGGSRPYF.

This chain links TRBV11-2 with TRBJ2-7, with D unclear. Trimming shortened V by 1 base and J by 13 bases, and 11 bases separated the two germline ends. The germline gives CDR1 SGHAT, CDR2 FQNNGV. This CDR3 has 11 amino acids. CDR3 DNA sequence: TGTGCCAGCAGCTTAGGGGTGAACGCTTACTTC. The encoded protein is CASSLGVNAYF.

This chain links TRBV7-9 with TRBJ2-5; D gene unclear. V lost 5 bases, J lost 3 bases, and 7 bases lay in between. The CDR3 totals 12 residues. CDR1 is SEHNR, CDR2 FQNEAQ, per germline (reference sequence). CDR3 amino acids: CASSPPKETQYF. CDR3 DNA sequence: TGTGCCAGCAGCCCCCCAAAAGAGACCCAGTACTTC. Full variable domain (outside the CDR3, taken from reference TRBV7-9 and TRBJ2-5): DTGVSQNPRHKITKRGQNVTFRCDPISEHNRLYWYRQTLGQGPEFLTYFQNEAQLEKSRLLSDRFSAERPKGSFSTLEIQRTEQGDSAMYLCASSPPKETQYFGPGTRLLVL.

V is TRBV11-3 and J is TRBJ2-2; D might be TRBD1 or TRBD2, each matching 5 bases. From germline, CDR1 is SGHNT and CDR2 YENEEA. V lost 8 bases to trimming and J lost 2 bases, with 12 bases between them. The CDR3 totals 14 residues. Here the CDR3 DNA reads TGTGCCAGCCGCCGGGACCCCAACACCGGGGAGCTGTTTTTT. As protein: CASRRDPNTGELFF.

The rearrangement joins TRBV12-3 or TRBV12-4 to TRBJ2-1; D call uncertain. The CDR3 extends over 13 amino acids. V was shortened by 4 bases and J by 7 bases, with 11 bases between the two germline ends. The CDR3 nucleotides read TGTGCCAGCAGTTCGCTTAGTGTGAATGAGCAGTTCTTC. This translates into CASSSLSVNEQFF.

The chain's CDR3 is CASSEFFGGSGSGEQFF. DNA of the CDR3: TGTGCCAGCAGTGAATTTTTTGGGGGTAGCGGGAGCGGTGAGCAGTTCTTC. The chain joins TRBV25-1 to TRBJ2-1, with 9 bases that match TRBD2. From germline, CDR1 is MGHDK and CDR2 SYGVNS. The V and J ends lost 1 base and 9 bases, in that order; junction bases with no gene match: 13. There are 17 residues in the CDR3.

This rearrangement joins TRBV15 to TRBJ2-2; 9 bases are a match to TRBD1. The CDR3 is 17 amino acids. Unmatched junction bases numbered 10, after V lost 1 base and J lost 7 bases. Germline CDR1 reads LNHNV; CDR2 reads YYDKDF (reference sequence). CDR3: CATSRVRGTGSFGELFF. The CDR3, as DNA: TGTGCCACCAGCAGAGTTAGGGGGACAGGGTCGTTCGGGGAGCTGTTTTTT.

V is TRBV12-3 or TRBV12-4 and J is TRBJ2-7; D gene uncertain. CDR3 length equals 12 residues. Trimming took off 5 bases at V and 1 base at J, with 6 bases between the two ends. Here the CDR3 DNA reads TGTGCCAGCAGTCAGACATCCTACGAGCAGTACTTC. Protein sequence: CASSQTSYEQYF.

The CDR3 coding sequence is TGTGCCATCAGTGATCTCGGGGAGCTGTTTTTT. Translation: CAISDLGELFF. The chain uses TRBV10-3 and TRBJ2-2; D call uncertain. The germline V and J ends were trimmed by 3 bases and 7 bases, with 3 bases remaining between them. This CDR3 comprises 11 residues. The germline V gene has CDR1 ENHRY and CDR2 SYGVKD.

As concerns this clone: The identical CDR3 is also encoded by other nucleotide sequences in the sample. The chain has TRBV7-2 and TRBJ2-3, with TRBD2 as a possible D gene (5 bases). V was pared by 1 base and J by 4 bases, with 9 bases between. The germline gives CDR1 SGHTA, CDR2 FQGNSA. The CDR3 consists of 14 residues. CDR3 sequence reads: CASSLGLGADTQYF. CDR3 sequence (DNA): TGTGCCAGCAGCTTAGGCCTCGGGGCAGATACGCAGTATTTT.

The rearrangement uses TRBV2 and TRBJ2-7, with 12 bases that match TRBD1. This CDR3 is built from 15 residues. Germline-derived CDR1 and CDR2 are SNHLY and FYNNEI. After removal of 6 bases from V and 1 base from J, the junction contained 4 bases not matched to a gene. The chain's CDR3 is CASSGDRGPSYEQYF. CDR3 nucleotide sequence: TGTGCCAGCAGCGGGGACAGGGGGCCGTCCTACGAGCAGTACTTC.

The V call is TRBV30, the J call TRBJ2-5; 7 nucleotides line up with TRBD1. The CDR3 extends over 12 amino acids. V shed 5 bases, J shed 5 bases, and the junction held 5 bases outside the gene matches. In germline, CDR1 is GTSNPN, CDR2 SVGIG (reference sequence). The CDR3 coding sequence is TGTGCCTGGGGACAGGCTTGGGAGACCCAGTACTTC. It is translated as CAWGQAWETQYF.

The chain uses TRBV7-8 and TRBJ1-1; 7 bases match TRBD1. CDR1 is SGHVS, CDR2 FQNEAQ, per germline. CDR3 length: 13 amino acids. V lost 5 bases and J lost 11; bases outside the gene matches: 11. The CDR3 nucleotides read TGTGCCAGCAGCCGTGACAGGGTCCCTTGGGCTTTCTTT. It yields the protein CASSRDRVPWAFF.

The chain joins TRBV7-6 to TRBJ1-2, with D hard to call. Germline CDR1 is SGHVS and CDR2 is FNYEAQ. The ends were cut back, 5 bases at V and 0 bases at J, with 25 bases in the middle. This CDR3 region has 19 residues. As DNA, the CDR3 is TGTGCCAGCAGCACCCGCGCAGCGGATCCCCGGCGGCCTAACTATGGCTACACCTTC. It yields the protein CASSTRAADPRRPNYGYTF.